This entry is about one TCR beta chain. No antigen is known for it. The V gene's germline CDR1 is MNHEY and CDR2 SVGAGI. The CDR3 sequence is 15 residues long. After removal of 6 bases from V and 2 bases from J, the junction contained 7 bases not matched to a gene. Method: immunoSEQ multiplex PCR; TCRdb's copy keeps in-frame clones and lacks some. Here the sample spans about 360,000 clones, 86% being singletons. These data come from a study of cytomegalovirus exposure and HLA in healthy donors. Study-wide findings and caveats: Published work reported that the classifier diagnosed cytomegalovirus status with high specificity and sensitivity. According to a subsequent analysis, TCR clusters identified in the first cohort showed a tendency to co-occur across the approximately 110 validation repertoires.

The J gene is TRBJ1-5, the V gene TRBV6-5; 7 nucleotides line up with TRBD1. This receptor was taken from a woman under 30 in good health and CMV-seronegative. Sequences were obtained from PBMCs. For the CDR3, the DNA is TGTGCCAGCAGCCAGACAGGGACGGGCAATCAGCCCCAGCATTTT. It encodes CASSQTGTGNQPQHF.